The 6 T cell receptor beta chains below all came from one sample that was sequenced in a study of blood T cells in healthy people across ages. The use of a sample-barcoded 5' primer and a J-beta primer mix characterized a second PCR of about 6 to 11 cycles. TCRdb redid the calling of the 5' RACE reads with MiXCR, one entry per CDR3 protein. The repertoire holds some 690,000 distinct CDR3 sequences, with about a fifth as singletons. What was sequenced was blood. Source of these receptors: a man aged 70 or older in good health.

V is TRBV12-3 or TRBV12-4 and J is TRBJ2-5; D tentatively reads TRBD1 or TRBD2 (5 bases each). The J call may be wrong; the DNA end is better matched by TRBJ2-7. The CDR3 consists of 13 residues. In DNA form, the CDR3 reads TGTGCCAGCAGTGAGGGTCAGGGCTACGAGCAGTACTTC. This sequence encodes CASSEGQGYEQYF.

The CDR3 spells CASSHAGQGAGEQYF. CDR3 nucleotide sequence: TGTGCCAGCAGTCATGCGGGACAGGGGGCGGGAGAGCAGTACTTC. This chain connects TRBV28 to TRBJ2-5; 12 nucleotides align to TRBD1. Germline CDR1 and CDR2: MDHEN and SYDVKM. V was clipped by 5 bases and J by 11 bases; unmatched bases: 12. This CDR3 is 15 amino acids long.

The rearrangement joins TRBV14 to TRBJ2-5, with TRBD2 identical over 7 bases. The end of the DNA aligns better with TRBJ2-1, so the J call may be wrong. The CDR3 runs 16 residues. CDR1 SGHDN and CDR2 FVKESK come from the germline V gene. CDR3 amino acids: CASSRRGVPTQDEQFF. CDR3 coding DNA: TGTGCCAGCAGCCGACGGGGGGTGCCTACCCAGGATGAGCAGTTCTTC.

A few counts support this clonotype. The chain combines TRBV29-1 with TRBJ2-3, with TRBD2 matching 8 bases. The V gene end was trimmed by 2 bases and the J gene end by 2 bases; junction bases not matched to a gene: 15. There are 18 residues in the CDR3. Per germline, CDR1 SQVTM and CDR2 ANQGSEA. The CDR3 DNA follows: TGCAGCGTTGAAAGGAGAGGGGTAGCGGGATCCTTCACAGATACGCAGTATTTT. It yields the protein CSVERRGVAGSFTDTQYF.

This clonotype was seen a single time. The chain uses TRBV27 and TRBJ2-1, with TRBD1 matching over 7 bases. The end of the DNA fits TRBJ2-5 better, so the J call may be wrong. The V gene's germline CDR1 is MNHEY and CDR2 SMNVEV (reference sequence). This CDR3 is 14 amino acids long. CDR3 sequence (DNA): TGTGCCAGCAAGAGTCCAGGGGGTAGGGAGACCCAGTACTTC. Encoded protein: CASKSPGGRETQYF.

The sample holds a few counts of this clonotype. This chain uses TRBV7-9 with TRBJ1-2, with a tentative D call TRBD1 (5 bases). This CDR3 has 12 residues. Germline V lookup: CDR1 SEHNR, CDR2 FQNEAQ (reference sequence). Trimming left V 3 bases short and J 10 bases short, with 12 bases between. The CDR3 bases are TGTGCCAGCAGCTTCACCAGGGAATACTACACCTTC. It translates to CASSFTREYYTF.